The clone carrying this T cell receptor (beta chain) was seen repeatedly, ten times or more. The antigen is not known. The source of the sample is a study of Graves' ophthalmopathy and Graves' hyperthyroidism. Study results and limitations: Most expanded clonotypes from thyroid (those above 0.001 frequency) were also found in blood.

V lost 6 bases to trimming and J lost 0 bases, with 18 bases between them. In germline, CDR1 is SGHRS, CDR2 YFSETQ. This CDR3 comprises 16 residues. Amplification targeted the TCR beta CDR3 regions, with RNA transcripts as the source material. RT-PCR was first run with HTBI primers, then multiplex PCR in a second round. TCRdb reprocessed the multiplex PCR reads via MiXCR and lists one record per CDR3 protein. Of around 1,200,000 distinct CDR3 sequences listed, approximately 35% are singletons. Sequenced material: peripheral blood or thyroid tissue (not recorded which). This TCR was recovered from an adult man with Graves' hyperthyroidism. The chain carries TRBV5-1 and TRBJ1-1; D might be TRBD1 (5 bases). CDR3 sequence reads: CASNWGYDLMNTEAFF. The CDR3 DNA follows: TGCGCCAGCAATTGGGGCTACGACCTCATGAACACTGAAGCTTTCTTT.